This T cell receptor (beta chain) was found in a study of OX40 agonist ivuxolimab in advanced cancers. About the study: Aged 23 to 79 with a mean of 60 years, they were around 85% male.

Using immunoSEQ multiplex PCR, the repertoire was profiled, and TCRdb retains in-frame clones only, with some absent. This sample carries 23,000 or so clones, about four fifths of them seen once, and the ten largest clones take approximately 2%. The CDR3 contains 14 residues. The J segment lost 2 bases and the V segment lost 6 bases, leaving 5 bases of the junction unmatched. Looked up from germline, CDR1 is MNHEY and CDR2 is SMNVEV (reference sequence). Exclusion applied to patients with autoimmune disease history or systemic immunosuppression. The sample consisted of CD4+ or CD8+ T cells sorted from blood, taken in a trial of the OX40 agonist ivuxolimab. The chain joins TRBV27 to TRBJ2-3, with 7 bases that match TRBD2. This clonotype was obtained from an adult with an advanced solid tumor such as melanoma, head and neck, liver or kidney cancer. CDR3 DNA: TGTGCCAGCAGGGTGGGGGGGGTCACAGATACGCAGTATTTT. Protein product: CASRVGGVTDTQYF.